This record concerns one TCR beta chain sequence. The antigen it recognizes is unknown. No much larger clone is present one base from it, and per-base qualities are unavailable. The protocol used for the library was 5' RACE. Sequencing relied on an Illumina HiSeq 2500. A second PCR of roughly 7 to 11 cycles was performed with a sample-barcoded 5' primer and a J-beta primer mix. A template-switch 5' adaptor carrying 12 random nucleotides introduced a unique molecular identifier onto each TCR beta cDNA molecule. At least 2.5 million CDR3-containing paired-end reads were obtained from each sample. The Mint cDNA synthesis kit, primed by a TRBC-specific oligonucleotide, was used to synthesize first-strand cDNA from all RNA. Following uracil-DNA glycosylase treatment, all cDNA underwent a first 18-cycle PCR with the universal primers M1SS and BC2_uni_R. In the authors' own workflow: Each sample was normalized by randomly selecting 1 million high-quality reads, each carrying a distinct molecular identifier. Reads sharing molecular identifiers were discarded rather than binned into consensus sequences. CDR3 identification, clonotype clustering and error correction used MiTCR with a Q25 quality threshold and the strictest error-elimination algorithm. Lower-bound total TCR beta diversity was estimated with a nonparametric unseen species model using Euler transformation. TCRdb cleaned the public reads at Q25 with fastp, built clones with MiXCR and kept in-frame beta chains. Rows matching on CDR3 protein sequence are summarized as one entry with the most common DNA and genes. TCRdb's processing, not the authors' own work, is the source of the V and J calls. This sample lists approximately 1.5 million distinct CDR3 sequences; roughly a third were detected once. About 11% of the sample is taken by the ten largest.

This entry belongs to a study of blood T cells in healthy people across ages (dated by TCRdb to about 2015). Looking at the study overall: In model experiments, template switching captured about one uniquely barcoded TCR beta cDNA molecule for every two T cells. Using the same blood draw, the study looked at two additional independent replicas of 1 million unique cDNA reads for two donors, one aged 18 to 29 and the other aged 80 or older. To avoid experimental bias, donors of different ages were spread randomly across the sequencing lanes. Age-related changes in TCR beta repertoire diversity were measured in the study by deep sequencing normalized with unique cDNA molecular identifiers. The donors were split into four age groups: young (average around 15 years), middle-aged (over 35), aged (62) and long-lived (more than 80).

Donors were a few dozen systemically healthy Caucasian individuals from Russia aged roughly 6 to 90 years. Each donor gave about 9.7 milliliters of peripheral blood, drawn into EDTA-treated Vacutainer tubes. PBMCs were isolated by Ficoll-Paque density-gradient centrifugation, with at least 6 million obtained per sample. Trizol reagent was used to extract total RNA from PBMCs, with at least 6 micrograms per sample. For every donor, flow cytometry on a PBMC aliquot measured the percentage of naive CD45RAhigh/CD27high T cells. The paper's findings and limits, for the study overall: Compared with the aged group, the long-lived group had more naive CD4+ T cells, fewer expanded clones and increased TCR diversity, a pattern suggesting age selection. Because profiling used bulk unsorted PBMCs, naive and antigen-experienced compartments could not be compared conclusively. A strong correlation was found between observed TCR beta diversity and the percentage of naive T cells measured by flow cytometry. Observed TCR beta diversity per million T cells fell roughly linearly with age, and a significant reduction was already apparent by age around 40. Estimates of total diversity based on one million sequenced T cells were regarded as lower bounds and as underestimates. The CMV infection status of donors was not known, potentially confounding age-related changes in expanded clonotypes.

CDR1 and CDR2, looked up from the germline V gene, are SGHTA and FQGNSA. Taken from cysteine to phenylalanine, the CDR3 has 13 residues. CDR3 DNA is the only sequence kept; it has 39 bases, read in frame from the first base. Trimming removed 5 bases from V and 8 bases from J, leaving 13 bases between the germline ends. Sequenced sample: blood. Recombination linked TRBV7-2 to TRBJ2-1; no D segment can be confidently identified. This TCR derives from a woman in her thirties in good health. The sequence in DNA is TGTGCCAGCAGCCCCGAAGCCTTGGATGAGCAGTTCTTC. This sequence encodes CASSPEALDEQFF.